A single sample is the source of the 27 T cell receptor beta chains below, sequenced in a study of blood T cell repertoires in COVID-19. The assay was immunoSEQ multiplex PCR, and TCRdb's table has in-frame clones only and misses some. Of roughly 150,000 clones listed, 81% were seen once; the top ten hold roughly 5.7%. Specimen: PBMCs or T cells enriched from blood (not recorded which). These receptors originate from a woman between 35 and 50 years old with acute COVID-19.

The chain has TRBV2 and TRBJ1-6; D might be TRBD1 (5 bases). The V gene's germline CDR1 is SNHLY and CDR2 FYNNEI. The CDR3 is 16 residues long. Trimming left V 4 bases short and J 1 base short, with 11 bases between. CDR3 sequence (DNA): TGTGCCAGCAGTGGTCGAAAGGGGTCCTATAATTCACCCCTCCACTTT. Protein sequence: CASSGRKGSYNSPLHF. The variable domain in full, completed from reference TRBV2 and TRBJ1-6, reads EPEVTQTPSHQVTQMGQEVILRCVPISNHLYFYWYRQILGQKVEFLVSFYNNEISEKSEIFDDQFSVERPDGSNFTLKIRSTKLEDSAMYFCASSGRKGSYNSPLHFGNGTRLTVT.

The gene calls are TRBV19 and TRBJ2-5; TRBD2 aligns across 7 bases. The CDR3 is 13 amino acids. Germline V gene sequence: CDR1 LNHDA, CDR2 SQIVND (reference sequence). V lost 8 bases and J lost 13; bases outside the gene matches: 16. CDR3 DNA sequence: TGTGCCAGTTGCCAGGACGGACGGGGGGTTCGGTACTTC. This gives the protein CASCQDGRGVRYF.

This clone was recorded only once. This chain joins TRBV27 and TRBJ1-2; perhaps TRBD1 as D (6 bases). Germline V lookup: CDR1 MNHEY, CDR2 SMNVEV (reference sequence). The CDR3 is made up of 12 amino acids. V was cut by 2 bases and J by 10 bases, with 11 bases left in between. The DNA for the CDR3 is TGTGCCAGCAGTTTAACAGGGATGAACTACACCTTC. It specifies CASSLTGMNYTF.

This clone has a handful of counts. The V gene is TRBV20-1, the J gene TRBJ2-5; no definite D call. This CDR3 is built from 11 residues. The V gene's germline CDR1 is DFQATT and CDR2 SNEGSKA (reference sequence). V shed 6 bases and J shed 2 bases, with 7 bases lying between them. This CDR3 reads CSAQKQETQYF. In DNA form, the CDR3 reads TGCAGTGCCCAGAAACAAGAGACCCAGTACTTC.

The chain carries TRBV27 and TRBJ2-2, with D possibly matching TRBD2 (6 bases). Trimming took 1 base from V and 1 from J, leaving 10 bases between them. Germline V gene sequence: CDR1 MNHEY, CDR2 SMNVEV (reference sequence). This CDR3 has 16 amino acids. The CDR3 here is CASSLFGRGNTGELFF. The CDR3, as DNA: TGTGCCAGCAGTTTATTTGGGCGGGGGAACACCGGGGAGCTGTTTTTT.

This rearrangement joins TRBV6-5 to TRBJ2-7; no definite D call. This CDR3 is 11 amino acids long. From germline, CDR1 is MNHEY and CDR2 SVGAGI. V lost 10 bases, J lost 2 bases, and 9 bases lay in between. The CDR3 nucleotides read TGTGCCATCCTAGGCGCCTACGAGCAGTACGTC. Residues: CAILGAYEQYV.

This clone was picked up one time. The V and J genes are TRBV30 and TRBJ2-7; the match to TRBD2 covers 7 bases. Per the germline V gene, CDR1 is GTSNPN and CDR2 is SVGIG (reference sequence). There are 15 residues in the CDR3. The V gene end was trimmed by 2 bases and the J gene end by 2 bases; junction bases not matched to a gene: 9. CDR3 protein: CAWSSPGGGTYEQYV. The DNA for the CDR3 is TGTGCCTGGAGTAGTCCCGGCGGGGGTACCTACGAGCAGTACGTC.

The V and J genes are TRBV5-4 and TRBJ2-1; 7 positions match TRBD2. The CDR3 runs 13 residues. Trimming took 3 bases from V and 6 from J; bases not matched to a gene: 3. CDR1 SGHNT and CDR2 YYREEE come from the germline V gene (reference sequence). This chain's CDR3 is CASSSGTINEQFF. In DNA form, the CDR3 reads TGTGCCAGCAGCTCCGGGACTATCAATGAGCAGTTCTTC.

In nucleotides, the CDR3 is TGCAGCGACTGGGACAGGAAGACTGAAGCTTTCTTT. Translated, it gives CSDWDRKTEAFF. The chain couples TRBV29-1 to TRBJ1-1, with 8 bases matching TRBD1. The trim removed 7 bases at V and 5 bases at J, leaving 6 bases unmatched. Germline V gene sequence: CDR1 SQVTM, CDR2 ANQGSEA. The CDR3 sequence is 12 residues long.

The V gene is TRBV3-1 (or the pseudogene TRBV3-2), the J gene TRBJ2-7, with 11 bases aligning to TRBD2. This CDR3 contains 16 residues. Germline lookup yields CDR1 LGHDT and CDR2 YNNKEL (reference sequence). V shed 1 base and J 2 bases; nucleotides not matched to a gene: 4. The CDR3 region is CASSQGQLAGAYEQYF. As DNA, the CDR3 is TGTGCCAGCAGCCAAGGTCAACTAGCGGGAGCCTACGAGCAGTACTTC.

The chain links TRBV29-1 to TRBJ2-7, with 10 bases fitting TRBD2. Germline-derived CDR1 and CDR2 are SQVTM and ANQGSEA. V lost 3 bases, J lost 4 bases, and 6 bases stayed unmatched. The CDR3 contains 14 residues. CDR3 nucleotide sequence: TGCAGCGTTGATGTTAGCGGGAGGCCGTACGAGCAGTACTTC. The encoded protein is CSVDVSGRPYEQYF.

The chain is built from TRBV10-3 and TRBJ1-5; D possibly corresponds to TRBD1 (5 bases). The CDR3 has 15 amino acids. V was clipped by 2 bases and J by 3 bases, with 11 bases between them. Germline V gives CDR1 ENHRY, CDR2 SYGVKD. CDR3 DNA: TGTGCCATCAGTGAGACAGGAGCATTCAATCAGCCCCAGCATTTT. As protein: CAISETGAFNQPQHF.

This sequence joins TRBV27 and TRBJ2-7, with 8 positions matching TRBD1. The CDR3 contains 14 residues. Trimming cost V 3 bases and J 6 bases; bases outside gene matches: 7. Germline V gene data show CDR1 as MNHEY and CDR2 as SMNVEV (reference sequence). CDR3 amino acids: CASSFYRGSAEQYF. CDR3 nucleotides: TGTGCCAGCAGTTTTTACAGGGGGAGTGCCGAGCAGTACTTC.

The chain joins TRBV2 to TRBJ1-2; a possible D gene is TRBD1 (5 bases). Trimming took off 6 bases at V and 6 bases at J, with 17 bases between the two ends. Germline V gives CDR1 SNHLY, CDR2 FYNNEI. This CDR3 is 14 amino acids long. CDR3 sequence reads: CASSFGGGFNGYTF. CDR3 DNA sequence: TGTGCCAGCAGCTTTGGGGGAGGATTTAATGGCTACACCTTC.

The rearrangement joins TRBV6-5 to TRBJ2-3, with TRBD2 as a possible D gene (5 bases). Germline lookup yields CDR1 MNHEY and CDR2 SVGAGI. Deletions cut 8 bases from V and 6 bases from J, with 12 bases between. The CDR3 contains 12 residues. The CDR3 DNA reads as TGTGCCAGCTCTTCCTTAGCGGATACGCAGTATTTT. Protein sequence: CASSSLADTQYF.

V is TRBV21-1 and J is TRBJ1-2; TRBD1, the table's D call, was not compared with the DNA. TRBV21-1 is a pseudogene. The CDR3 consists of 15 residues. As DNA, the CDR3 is TGTGCCAGCAGCAGCACCCCGGGCAGGGGAGCAAGCTACACCTTC. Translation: CASSSTPGRGASYTF.

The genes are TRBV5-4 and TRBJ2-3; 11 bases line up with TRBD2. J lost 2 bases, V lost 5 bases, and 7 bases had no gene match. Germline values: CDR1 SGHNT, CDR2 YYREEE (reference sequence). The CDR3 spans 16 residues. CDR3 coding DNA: TGTGCCAGCAGTTTGACTAGCGGGACGGACACAGATACGCAGTATTTT. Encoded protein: CASSLTSGTDTDTQYF.

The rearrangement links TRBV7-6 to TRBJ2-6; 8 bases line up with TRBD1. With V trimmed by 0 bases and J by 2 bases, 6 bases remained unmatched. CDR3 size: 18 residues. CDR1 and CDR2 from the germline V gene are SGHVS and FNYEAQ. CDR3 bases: TGTGCCAGCAGCTTAGCGGTCCAGGGGGCCGCTGGGGCCAACGTCCTGACTTTC. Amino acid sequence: CASSLAVQGAAGANVLTF. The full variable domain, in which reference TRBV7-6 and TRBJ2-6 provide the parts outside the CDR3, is GAGVSQSPRYKVTKRGQDVALRCDPISGHVSLYWYRQALGQGPEFLTYFNYEAQQDKSGLPNDRFSAERPEGSISTLTIQRTEQRDSAMYRCASSLAVQGAAGANVLTFGAGSRLTVL.

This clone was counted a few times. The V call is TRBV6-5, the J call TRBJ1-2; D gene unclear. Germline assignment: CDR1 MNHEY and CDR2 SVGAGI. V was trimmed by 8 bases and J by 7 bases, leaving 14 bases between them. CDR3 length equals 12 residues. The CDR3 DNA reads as TGTGCCAGCTTCGGCAGCGTACCTGGCTACACCTTC. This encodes CASFGSVPGYTF.

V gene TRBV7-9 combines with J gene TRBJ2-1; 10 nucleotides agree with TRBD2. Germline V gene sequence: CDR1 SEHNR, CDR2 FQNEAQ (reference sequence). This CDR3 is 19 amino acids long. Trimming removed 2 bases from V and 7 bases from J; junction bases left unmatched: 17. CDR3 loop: CASSLPTSGPPIAGNEQFF. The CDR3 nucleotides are TGTGCCAGCAGCTTACCGACTAGCGGGCCCCCGATAGCGGGGAATGAGCAGTTCTTC.

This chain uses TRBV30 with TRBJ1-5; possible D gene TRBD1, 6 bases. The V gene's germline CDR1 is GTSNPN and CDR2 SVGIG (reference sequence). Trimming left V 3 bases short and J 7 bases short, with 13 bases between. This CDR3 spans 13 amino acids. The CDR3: CAWSTQGVQPQHF. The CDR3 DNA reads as TGTGCCTGGAGCACACAGGGCGTGCAGCCCCAGCATTTT.

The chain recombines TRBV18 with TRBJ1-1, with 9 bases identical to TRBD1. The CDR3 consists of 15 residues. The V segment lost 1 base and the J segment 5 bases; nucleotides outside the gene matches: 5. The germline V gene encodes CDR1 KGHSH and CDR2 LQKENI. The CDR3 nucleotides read TGTGCCAGCTCACCACTTTACAGGGGGCGAACTGAAGCTTTCTTT. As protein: CASSPLYRGRTEAFF.

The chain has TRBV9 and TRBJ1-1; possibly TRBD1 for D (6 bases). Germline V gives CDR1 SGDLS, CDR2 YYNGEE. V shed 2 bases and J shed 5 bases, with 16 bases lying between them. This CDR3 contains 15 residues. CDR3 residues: CASSVGQGPGTEAFF. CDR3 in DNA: TGTGCCAGCAGCGTTGGGCAGGGGCCGGGAACTGAAGCTTTCTTT.

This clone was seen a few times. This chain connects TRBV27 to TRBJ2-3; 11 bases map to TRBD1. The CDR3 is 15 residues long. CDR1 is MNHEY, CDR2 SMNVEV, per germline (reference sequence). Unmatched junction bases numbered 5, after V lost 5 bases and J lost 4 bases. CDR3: CASSEGQGAADTQYF. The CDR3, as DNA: TGTGCCAGCAGTGAAGGACAGGGGGCCGCAGATACGCAGTATTTT.

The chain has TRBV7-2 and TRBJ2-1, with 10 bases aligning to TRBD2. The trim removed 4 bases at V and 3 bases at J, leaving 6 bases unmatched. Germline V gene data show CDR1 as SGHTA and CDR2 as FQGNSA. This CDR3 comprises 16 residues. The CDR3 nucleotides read TGTGCCAGCAGCTCCCGTAGCGGGAGGAACTACAATGAGCAGTTCTTC. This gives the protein CASSSRSGRNYNEQFF.

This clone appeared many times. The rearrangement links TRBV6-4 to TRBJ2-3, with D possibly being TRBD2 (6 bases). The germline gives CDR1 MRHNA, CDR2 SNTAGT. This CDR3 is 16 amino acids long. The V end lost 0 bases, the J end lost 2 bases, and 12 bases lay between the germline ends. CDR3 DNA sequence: TGTGCCAGCAGTGACTCGACGGGACTCCCCACAGATACGCAGTATTTT. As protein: CASSDSTGLPTDTQYF.

In nucleotides, the CDR3 is TGTGCCAGCAGCCGAAGGGGGAGTCAGTACTTC. Encoded protein: CASSRRGSQYF. The chain couples TRBV3-1 (or the pseudogene TRBV3-2) to TRBJ2-5, with a possible D match to TRBD1 (6 bases). The CDR3 contains 11 residues. Germline V CDR1 and CDR2: LGHDT, YNNKEL (reference sequence). V was pared by 4 bases and J by 11 bases, with 11 bases between.